These 20 T cell receptor beta chains were sequenced from one sample in a study of T cells after somatic rescue of genetic block. Clones were read by immunoSEQ multiplex PCR, and TCRdb kept only the in-frame ones, dropping some. The sample lists approximately 7,600 clones; 80% to 85% were seen once. Sequencing was performed on peripheral blood mononuclear cells (PBMCs). These receptors were obtained from a boy younger than 18.

The chain links TRBV7-9 to TRBJ1-5; D is uncertain. The CDR3 is 14 residues long. V gave up 1 base and J gave up 5 bases, with 9 bases separating them. In germline, CDR1 is SEHNR, CDR2 FQNEAQ (reference sequence). The CDR3 reads CASSLGWRDQPQHF. The CDR3 bases are TGTGCCAGCAGCTTAGGGTGGAGGGATCAGCCCCAGCATTTT.

V and J are TRBV28 and TRBJ2-7; a possible D gene is TRBD2 (6 bases). Trimming left V 5 bases short and J 2 bases short, with 16 bases between. The CDR3 spans 15 residues. In germline, CDR1 is MDHEN, CDR2 SYDVKM. CDR3 protein: CASSRMGGPAYEQYF. CDR3 nucleotide sequence: TGTGCCAGCAGTCGCATGGGGGGACCAGCCTACGAGCAGTACTTC.

This chain connects TRBV20-1 to TRBJ1-1; 7 bases are a match to TRBD1. The CDR3 spans 11 residues. V was pared by 4 bases and J by 6 bases, with 2 bases of the junction left unmatched. Germline values: CDR1 DFQATT, CDR2 SNEGSKA (reference sequence). The CDR3 region is CSAKDRAEAFF. CDR3 nucleotides: TGCAGTGCTAAAGACAGGGCTGAAGCTTTCTTT.

The gene calls are TRBV2 and TRBJ2-7, with D possibly being TRBD1 (6 bases). V shed 6 bases and J shed 6 bases, with 18 bases lying between them. Germline V gives CDR1 SNHLY, CDR2 FYNNEI. This CDR3 has 14 residues. In DNA, the CDR3 is TGTGCCAGCAGGGGGGCTGGGGAAATGGCCGAGCAGTACTTC. This encodes CASRGAGEMAEQYF. Full variable domain (outside the CDR3, taken from reference TRBV2 and TRBJ2-7): EPEVTQTPSHQVTQMGQEVILRCVPISNHLYFYWYRQILGQKVEFLVSFYNNEISEKSEIFDDQFSVERPDGSNFTLKIRSTKLEDSAMYFCASRGAGEMAEQYFGPGTRLTVT.

This clone has just a few counts. This chain connects TRBV18 to TRBJ1-4, with 8 bases aligning to TRBD1. The CDR3 runs to 15 residues. The germline gives CDR1 KGHSH, CDR2 LQKENI. The V and J ends lost 3 bases and 4 bases, in that order; junction bases with no gene match: 4. CDR3 amino acids: CASSPGTGNNEKLFF. The CDR3 region has the DNA TGTGCCAGCTCACCGGGGACAGGAAATAATGAAAAACTGTTTTTT. Full variable domain (remainder filled in from reference TRBV18 and TRBJ1-4): NAGVMQNPRHLVRRRGQEARLRCSPMKGHSHVYWYRQLPEEGLKFMVYLQKENIIDESGMPKERFSAEFPKEGPSILRIQQVVRGDSAAYFCASSPGTGNNEKLFFGSGTQLSVL.

The genes are TRBV5-8 and TRBJ1-3; D might be TRBD1 (6 bases). V was cut by 6 bases and J by 1 base, with 17 bases left in between. Germline V gene lookup returns CDR1 SGHTS and CDR2 YDEGEE. This CDR3 region has 16 residues. The CDR3 region is CASNHWATGSGNTIYF. DNA for the CDR3: TGTGCCAGCAACCACTGGGCAACAGGGTCTGGAAACACCATATATTTT. Based on the CDR3 plus reference TRBV5-8 and TRBJ1-3, the full variable domain is EAGVTQSPTHLIKTRGQQATLRCSPISGHTSVYWYQQALGLGLQFLLWYDEGEERNRGNFPPRFSGRQFPNYSSELNVNALELEDSALYLCASNHWATGSGNTIYFGEGSWLTVV.

The count of this clone is one. The genes are TRBV4-3 and TRBJ2-1, with D maybe TRBD1 (6 bases). The V end was cut by 1 base, the J end by 7 bases, with 14 bases between. Per the germline V gene, CDR1 is LGHNA and CDR2 is YSLEER. There are 15 residues in the CDR3. CDR3 region: CASSQGRGGVNEQFF. The CDR3 DNA reads TGCGCCAGCAGCCAAGGTAGAGGGGGAGTGAATGAGCAGTTCTTC.

The rearrangement links TRBV7-2 to TRBJ2-3; TRBD2 matches at 7 bases. V lost 5 bases and J lost 3; bases outside the gene matches: 5. Germline V gene sequence: CDR1 SGHTA, CDR2 FQGNSA. There are 14 residues in the CDR3. The CDR3 DNA reads TGTGCCAGCAGCCCGAGCGGGGCAACAGATACGCAGTATTTT. This sequence encodes CASSPSGATDTQYF.

The J gene is TRBJ2-7, the V gene TRBV11-2; no definite D call. The CDR3 is made up of 12 amino acids. V was clipped by 3 bases and J by 3 bases, with 6 bases between them. Looked up from germline, CDR1 is SGHAT and CDR2 is FQNNGV. CDR3 coding DNA: TGTGCCAGCAGCTTTAACGTCTACGAGCAGTACTTC. Translation: CASSFNVYEQYF.

The chain is built from TRBV2 and TRBJ2-2, with 7 nucleotides matching TRBD2. Germline loops: CDR1 SNHLY, CDR2 FYNNEI. The V segment lost 10 bases and the J segment 5 bases; nucleotides outside the gene matches: 13. The CDR3 runs 15 residues. CDR3 amino acids: CAILTAGPNTGELFF. The CDR3 DNA reads TGTGCCATACTGACAGCGGGACCTAATACCGGGGAGCTGTTTTTT.

This chain uses TRBV18 with TRBJ2-3; D uncertain. Germline V gives CDR1 KGHSH, CDR2 LQKENI. Trimming left V 0 bases short and J 0 bases short, with 1 base between. The CDR3 covers 13 residues. The CDR3 is CASSPPSTDTQYF. The CDR3 bases are TGTGCCAGCTCACCACCTAGCACAGATACGCAGTATTTT. Using reference TRBV18 and TRBJ2-3 for the parts outside the CDR3, the full variable domain is NAGVMQNPRHLVRRRGQEARLRCSPMKGHSHVYWYRQLPEEGLKFMVYLQKENIIDESGMPKERFSAEFPKEGPSILRIQQVVRGDSAAYFCASSPPSTDTQYFGPGTRLTVL.

The chain links TRBV27 to TRBJ2-1, with 12 bases matching TRBD2. Germline V gives CDR1 MNHEY, CDR2 SMNVEV (reference sequence). The V gene end was trimmed by 5 bases and the J gene end by 5 bases; junction bases not matched to a gene: 1. The CDR3 has 14 residues. CDR3 amino acids: CASSRLAGDNEQFF. Written as DNA, the CDR3 is TGTGCCAGCAGTCGACTAGCGGGAGACAATGAGCAGTTCTTC.

V is TRBV6-5 and J is TRBJ1-2, with a weak D call TRBD1 (5 bases). Germline V gene lookup returns CDR1 MNHEY and CDR2 SVGAGI. This CDR3 has 15 amino acids. V dropped 5 bases and J dropped 4 bases, with 17 bases sitting between them. CDR3 in DNA: TGTGCCAGCAGTGGGGTTATGGGACTCGGCTATGGCTACACCTTC. Its protein is CASSGVMGLGYGYTF.

The chain uses TRBV23-1 and TRBJ2-5; 13 bases agree with TRBD2. TRBV23-1 is labeled an ORF, and its function is uncertain. This CDR3 has 12 residues. CDR3 in DNA: TGCGTGGGGACTAGCGGGGAAGAGACCCAGTACTTC. This codes for CVGTSGEETQYF.

This clone was seen once. A far larger clone is just one base off, so this is likely a read error. The gene calls are TRBV9 and TRBJ1-1, with no clear D. V shed 4 bases and J shed 3 bases, with 4 bases lying between them. The CDR3 covers 11 residues. Germline CDR1 reads SGDLS; CDR2 reads YYNGEE. The CDR3 DNA is TGTGCCAGCAGCCCCTACACTGAAGCTTTCTTT. As protein: CASSPYTEAFF.

This clone was seen more than once but under ten times. V is TRBV7-1 and J is TRBJ1-2; the D gene is possibly TRBD1 (5 bases). TRBV7-1 has ORF status, its function being uncertain. The germline V and J ends were trimmed by 5 bases and 5 bases, with 18 bases remaining between them. This CDR3 is built from 15 residues. The CDR3 reads CASSTSGMEGYGYTF. CDR3 nucleotides: TGTGCCAGCAGCACCTCAGGGATGGAAGGGTATGGCTACACCTTC.

This clone was counted a single time. This chain joins TRBV11-2 and TRBJ2-5; D is uncertain. Per the germline V gene, CDR1 is SGHAT and CDR2 is FQNNGV. The CDR3 is 13 residues long. Deletions cut 6 bases from V and 4 bases from J, with 12 bases between. The CDR3 DNA follows: TGTGCCAGCAGTCGAGACATCCCAGAGACCCAGTACTTC. As protein: CASSRDIPETQYF.

The J gene is TRBJ2-2, the V gene TRBV27, with D tentatively TRBD2 (6 bases). Germline lookup yields CDR1 MNHEY and CDR2 SMNVEV (reference sequence). The CDR3 covers 15 residues. Trimming stripped 7 bases from V and 0 bases from J, with 12 bases between. Written as DNA, the CDR3 is TGTGCCAGCAATGGGGGGATTGCGAACACCGGGGAGCTGTTTTTT. It specifies CASNGGIANTGELFF.

The V gene is TRBV11-3, the J gene TRBJ1-2; the D is unclear. The CDR3 spans 18 residues. The germline V gene encodes CDR1 SGHNT and CDR2 YENEEA. Trimming shortened V by 5 bases and J by 1 base, and 23 bases separated the two germline ends. This CDR3 is CASSRQNRRNVFNYGYTF. CDR3 in DNA: TGTGCCAGCAGCCGCCAGAACAGACGGAACGTTTTTAACTATGGCTACACCTTC. The full variable domain, its missing parts supplied by reference TRBV11-3 and TRBJ1-2, is EAGVVQSPRYKIIEKKQPVAFWCNPISGHNTLYWYLQNLGQGPELLIRYENEEAVDDSQLPKDRFSAERLKGVDSTLKIQPAELGDSAVYLCASSRQNRRNVFNYGYTFGSGTRLTVV.

The genes are TRBV7-6 and TRBJ2-3, with 7 bases lining up with TRBD2. This CDR3 spans 14 amino acids. Germline V gene lookup returns CDR1 SGHVS and CDR2 FNYEAQ. After removal of 4 bases from V and 4 bases from J, the junction contained 5 bases not matched to a gene. The DNA of the CDR3 is TGTGCCAGCAGCTACGGACTAGGAGCAGATACGCAGTATTTT. Encoded protein: CASSYGLGADTQYF.